These T cell receptor beta chains were read from a single sample in a study of PD-1 blockade in classical Hodgkin lymphoma. Produced via immunoSEQ multiplex PCR; TCRdb's table is partial and in-frame only. The sample lists 25,000 to 35,000 clones; 70% were seen once. The sample was peripheral blood mononuclear cells (PBMCs), taken before the second cycle of nivolumab. The receptors shown here come from a human donor with classical Hodgkin lymphoma. CDR3s include the opening cysteine and the closing phenylalanine or tryptophan. A D gene is named only where the DNA matches it firmly. Rows may omit the clone size; those that give it use once, few, many or a size class.

TRBV7-9,-,TRBJ2-3,TRBD1,14,TGTGCCAGCAGCTTTGGACAGGGTGCAGATACGCAGTATTTT,CASSFGQGADTQYF
TRBV6-4,-,TRBJ2-1,TRBD2,15,TGTGCCAGCAGTCAGAACGCGGGGGGGGTGAATGAGCAGTTCTTC,CASSQNAGGVNEQFF
TRBV19,-,TRBJ2-3,-,14,TGTGCCAGTAGTTACTCCGGGCCCACAGATACGCAGTATTTT,CASSYSGPTDTQYF
TRBV19,-,TRBJ2-2,TRBD2,15,TGTGCCAGTAACTTGCGGGGGGATAACACCGGGGAGCTGTTTTTT,CASNLRGDNTGELFF
TRBV7-2,-,TRBJ2-5,TRBD1,15,TGTGCCAGCAGTCTGATACAGGGGGAGTGGGAGACCCAGTACTTC,CASSLIQGEWETQYF
TRBV28,-,TRBJ2-5,-,15,TGTGCCAGCAGTTTACGCCAACAGGGAAAAGAGACCCAGTACTTC,CASSLRQQGKETQYF
TRBV5-3,-,TRBJ1-2,-,19,TGTGCCAGAAGCTTCCAGCCAGGGGACATAACGGCGTTTGTCGGTGGCTACACCTTC,CARSFQPGDITAFVGGYTF
TRBV19,-,TRBJ2-1,-,14,TGTGCCAGTAGTTACCTGGACAGAAACAATGAGCAGTTCTTC,CASSYLDRNNEQFF
TRBV7-2,-,TRBJ2-3,-,16,TGTGCCAGCAGCTTAAGGGCTGGGACAACCACAGATACGCAGTATTTT,CASSLRAGTTTDTQYF
TRBV5-4,-,TRBJ1-2,-,14,TGTGCCAGCAGCTCTAATACAGAGGGGTTCGGCTACACCTTC,CASSSNTEGFGYTF
TRBV19,once,TRBJ2-3,TRBD2,15,TGTGCCAGTAGTTATCTAGCGGGATTGGCAGATACGCAGTATTTT,CASSYLAGLADTQYF
TRBV9,few,TRBJ2-3,-,15,TGTGCCAGCAGCGTAATGGCGGGGATAACAGATACGCAGTATTTT,CASSVMAGITDTQYF
TRBV7-9,-,TRBJ1-4,TRBD1,16,TGTGCCAGCGGAACCGGGACAGTGGTCGGGGGCGAAAAACTGTTTTTT,CASGTGTVVGGEKLFF
TRBV5-4,once,TRBJ1-1,TRBD1,14,TGTGCCAGCAGCTTGCAGGGGGCGAACACTGAAGCTTTCTTT,CASSLQGANTEAFF
TRBV19,-,TRBJ2-6,TRBD1,18,TGTGCCAGTAGTGTGGGACAGGGTTATGGCTCTGGGGCCAACGTCCTGACTTTC,CASSVGQGYGSGANVLTF
TRBV6-5,-,TRBJ2-7,-,14,TGTGCCAGCAGTTACTCCCCCCTTTCTTCCGAGCAGTACTTC,CASSYSPLSSEQYF
TRBV19,few,TRBJ1-2,-,12,TGTGCCAGTAGTTTCCCGGGGTCCGGCTACACCTTC,CASSFPGSGYTF
TRBV5-4,-,TRBJ1-2,TRBD1,14,TGTGCCAGCAGCTTGGGGACAGGGTCCTATGGCTACACCTTC,CASSLGTGSYGYTF
TRBV7-4,-,TRBJ2-1,TRBD1,15,TGTGCCAGCAGTTATACAGGGGGCTCCTACAATGAGCAGTTCTTC,CASSYTGGSYNEQFF
TRBV21-1,-,TRBJ1-1,-,15,TGTGCCAGCAGCACGCCAAGGACAGTGAACACTGAAGCTTTCTTT,CASSTPRTVNTEAFF
TRBV5-1,-,TRBJ2-3,TRBD2,16,TGCGCCAGCAGCCGTTTTGGCGGGGGGAGCACAGATACGCAGTATTTT,CASSRFGGGSTDTQYF
TRBV9,-,TRBJ2-6,-,14,TGTGCCAGCAGCGTCGGTTCTGGGGCCAACGTCCTGACTTTC,CASSVGSGANVLTF
TRBV7-9,medium-sized,TRBJ1-2,TRBD1,15,TGTGCCAGCAGTTCCCCGGACAGGGAAGTGAAAGGCTACACCTTC,CASSSPDREVKGYTF
TRBV5-1,once,TRBJ2-2,TRBD1,17,TGCGCCAGCACCTTGACGGTTAACAGGGGAAACACCGGGGAGCTGTTTTTT,CASTLTVNRGNTGELFF
TRBV5-4,-,TRBJ2-7,-,14,TGTGCCAGCAGATCTAGGCGGGACTCCTACGAGCAGTACTTC,CASRSRRDSYEQYF
TRBV4-3,-,TRBJ2-3,-,17,TGCGCCAGCAGCCAAGAGGGGGGGCTCCACAACTCAGATACGCAGTATTTT,CASSQEGGLHNSDTQYF
TRBV6-5,-,TRBJ2-3,-,16,TGTGCCAGCAGTTACTCGACGTCCTCCCCCACAGATACGCAGTATTTT,CASSYSTSSPTDTQYF